The T cell receptor (beta chain) described here comes from a study of blood T cells in healthy people across ages. Regarding the study as a whole: Among long-lived donors, naive CD4+ cells were more numerous and diversity higher than in aged donors. Estimated diversity that came from one million T cells was considered an underestimate. Naive T cell percentage showed a strong correlation with the diversity of TCR beta.

Then a second PCR, running roughly 6 to 12 cycles, was carried out with a sample-barcoded 5' primer and a J-beta primer mix. A 12-random-nucleotide template-switch adaptor tagged each cDNA molecule. TCRdb processed the 5' RACE reads anew with MiXCR; each CDR3 protein has one entry. The table records about 650,000 distinct CDR3 sequences, 52% of them present only once. This clonotype has a single count. Its antigen is not identified. J was trimmed by 3 bases and V by 6 bases; bases with no gene match: 10. The germline V gene encodes CDR1 DFQATT and CDR2 SNEGSKA (reference sequence). The CDR3 is made up of 15 amino acids.

Specimen: blood. The sequence was collected from a woman of 80 years or more in good health. This chain links TRBV20-1 with TRBJ2-7, with 11 bases aligning to TRBD1. The CDR3 reads CSAQDRDRGDYEQYF. The CDR3 coding sequence is TGCAGTGCCCAAGACCGGGACAGGGGGGACTACGAGCAGTACTTC.